This T cell receptor (beta chain) comes out of a study of blood T cells in healthy people across ages (dated by TCRdb to between 2014 and 2016). In terms of the full investigation: In model experiments, template switching captured about one uniquely barcoded TCR beta cDNA molecule for every two T cells. Using deep sequencing normalized with unique cDNA molecular identifiers, the study measured how TCR beta repertoire diversity changes with age. Donors were grouped into four age groups: young (average about 15 years), middle-aged (39), aged (around 62) and long-lived (approximately 82). The study analyzed two additional independent replicas of 1 million unique cDNA reads from the same blood draw for two donors, one aged 18 to 30 and one aged 80 or older. Results and caveats for the whole study, not just this receptor: Total diversity estimates from one million sequenced T cells were considered lower bounds and underestimates. Because the CMV infection status of the donors was unknown, age-related changes in expanded clonotypes may potentially have been confounded. There was a strong correlation between observed TCR beta diversity and the percentage of naive T cells measured by flow cytometry. As age increased, observed TCR beta diversity per million T cells dropped in a roughly linear way, and a significant reduction was already evident by age about 40. The long-lived group showed more naive CD4+ T cells, fewer expanded clones and increased TCR diversity than the aged group, suggesting age selection. Because profiling used bulk unsorted PBMCs, naive and antigen-experienced compartments could not be compared conclusively.

There are 12 amino acids in the CDR3, from cysteine to phenylalanine inclusive. Here the CDR3 DNA is all that survives: 36 bases in frame from base 1. V sheds 3 bases and J sheds 7 bases, leaving 10 bases between their ends. For CDR1 and CDR2, the germline V gene (reference sequence) lists LGHDT and YNNKEL. The donors were about 40 Caucasian individuals from Russia, aged roughly 6 to 100 years, who were systemically healthy. Around 9.7 milliliters of peripheral blood were collected from each donor into EDTA-treated Vacutainer tubes. Ficoll-Paque density-gradient centrifugation was used to isolate PBMCs, with at least 6 million obtained per sample. Total RNA, at least 6 micrograms per sample, was extracted from PBMCs with Trizol reagent. For every donor, flow cytometry on a PBMC aliquot measured the percentage of naive CD45RAhigh/CD27high T cells. The library was obtained by 5' RACE. The instrument was an Illumina HiSeq 2500. A second PCR of roughly 7 to 11 cycles was performed with a sample-barcoded 5' primer and a J-beta primer mix. A unique molecular identifier was introduced onto each TCR beta cDNA molecule by a template-switch 5' adaptor carrying 12 random nucleotides. Each sample yielded at least 3 million CDR3-containing paired-end reads. All of the RNA was converted into first-strand cDNA using the Mint cDNA synthesis kit, with a TRBC-specific oligonucleotide serving as the primer. All cDNA was treated with uracil-DNA glycosylase and then went through a first 18-cycle PCR with the universal primers M1SS and BC2_uni_R. For the original study's pipeline: Each sample was normalized by randomly selecting 1 million high-quality reads, each carrying a distinct molecular identifier. Reads with shared molecular identifiers were discarded instead of being binned into consensus sequences. MiTCR, run with a Q25 quality threshold and the strictest error-elimination algorithm, handled CDR3 identification, clonotype clustering and error correction. A nonparametric unseen species model using Euler transformation provided a lower-bound estimate of total TCR beta diversity. The raw public data were reprocessed by TCRdb itself: fastp quality trimming at Q25, MiXCR clonotype calling, in-frame beta chains only. Merged by CDR3 protein, the rows form single entries marked with the most common genes and DNA. TCRdb's processing, not the study's, gives the V and J calls here. In this sample the table shows 540,000 or so distinct CDR3 sequences, approximately 25% of which occur a single time. In total, the top ten clones hold around 10% of the sample.

Note on this clonotype: What this receptor recognizes is not known. Base qualities are not at hand, and no much larger clone is one base apart.

These sequences were also reported in another study, on T cells of mothers and their children. In that second paper, the authors write: Nine systemically healthy Caucasian individuals, comprising three mothers and their six children, were included as donors. cDNA synthesis consumed the entire amount of extracted RNA, loaded at approximately 1.6 ug RNA in each 15 ul reaction. In the second PCR, the M1S primer introduced both the sample barcodes and 2-4 random nucleotides. Over 9.5 million TCR beta CDR3 reads were obtained for each mother, and 2.5 million to 3 million reads were obtained for each child. In both related and unrelated pairs, thymic selection shapes the output of TCR recombination in a similar way, with inherited differences having only a minor effect. Normalized repertoire overlap was always slightly but never significantly higher in related than unrelated mother-child pairs. No persistent microchimeric T cell clones were detected, at a sensitivity of around 97 clones per million clonotypes. Deep NGS was used in the study to compare the TCR beta repertoires of mothers and children and to look for features that separate related mother-child pairs from unrelated individuals. On average, the children were approximately 12 +/- 4 years old, while the mothers were roughly 40 +/- 4 years old. After adapter ligation with NEBNext reagents, the libraries were sequenced on Illumina HiSeq 2000 with 100+100 nt paired-end reads. To avoid cross-contamination, the mother libraries and the child libraries were prepared a month apart and sequenced in separate runs. For each donor, somewhere between roughly 450,000 and 2,100,000 distinct TCR beta clonotypes were identified. Naive TCR beta clonotypes were estimated from low-frequency clonotypes matched to each donor's FACS-determined naive share, without sorting.

The sample was blood. The chain couples TRBV3-1 to TRBJ2-7, with the D gene uncertain. The sequence came from a boy younger than 18 in good health. Here the CDR3 is given as CASSHRLQEQYF. The nucleotide sequence is TGTGCCAGCAGCCACAGACTGCAAGAGCAGTACTTC.